This TCR beta chain appears in the sequencing data of a study of vaccination effects on CD4 cells after COVID-19. Assay used: immunoSEQ multiplex PCR; TCRdb lists only in-frame clones, some missing. The sample includes 30,000 or so clones, 74% of them seen just once. Study outcomes and limitations: Early timepoints after infection were absent, and convalescent patients were few in the study.

Remarks on this clone: Its cognate antigen is unknown.

Culture proceeded for more than nine days, and CD4+ T cells were then isolated. Participants each got two BNT162b2 or mRNA-1273 vaccine doses. Vaccinated participants had no history of SARS-CoV-2 infection and tested negative for nucleocapsid antibodies. A half-volume exchange with IL-2 medium occurred on days 3 and 7. The germline V and J ends were trimmed by 1 base and 4 bases, with 10 bases remaining between them. The CDR3 loop spans 15 amino acids. Germline CDR1 LGHNA, CDR2 YSLEER. This TCR was recovered from a human donor who received a COVID-19 vaccine. Source: CD4+ T cells from PBMCs cultured without peptide, taken after COVID-19 vaccination. The gene calls are TRBV4-3 and TRBJ1-4; a weak D match, TRBD1 (5 bases). CDR3 sequence reads: CASSQVRRDNEKLFF. Here the CDR3 DNA reads TGCGCCAGCAGCCAAGTTCGCAGGGATAATGAAAAACTGTTTTTT.